The next 17 T cell receptor beta chains were all read from a single sample in a study of cytomegalovirus exposure and HLA in healthy donors. The PCR ran on 60 Vbeta and 13 Jbeta primers. Sequencing was performed with immunoSEQ multiplex PCR; in TCRdb, only in-frame clones are kept and a portion is missing. The data contain over 150,000 clones, 60% to 80% of them singletons. The specimen sequenced was PBMCs. The origin of the receptors is a woman in her twenties or thirties in good health and CMV-seronegative.

The rearrangement links TRBV7-9 to TRBJ2-1, with TRBD2 identical over 10 bases. The germline gives CDR1 SEHNR, CDR2 FQNEAQ (reference sequence). This CDR3 region has 16 residues. The trim removed 6 bases at V and 8 bases at J, leaving 13 bases unmatched. The CDR3 here is CASRLAGMSIDDEQFF. CDR3 sequence (DNA): TGTGCCAGCAGACTAGCGGGAATGAGTATTGACGATGAGCAGTTCTTC.

This chain links TRBV19 with TRBJ1-4; perhaps TRBD1 as D (5 bases). The CDR3 length is 13 residues. Trimming cost V 3 bases and J 6 bases, with 8 bases left between them. Germline CDR1 and CDR2: LNHDA and SQIVND (reference sequence). CDR3 DNA: TGTGCCAGTAGTATGCGCAGGGATGAAAAACTGTTTTTT. The encoded protein is CASSMRRDEKLFF.

On this clone: Within the sample, other DNA sequences also encode this same CDR3. V is TRBV7-3 and J is TRBJ2-5; possibly TRBD1 for D (6 bases). The CDR3 sequence is 14 residues long. Deletions cut 5 bases from V and 2 bases from J, with 12 bases between. From germline, CDR1 is SGHTA and CDR2 FQGTGA. CDR3 in amino acids: CASSPTGLQETQYF. The CDR3 nucleotides are TGTGCCAGCAGCCCTACAGGGTTACAAGAGACCCAGTACTTC.

The V and J genes are TRBV6-6 and TRBJ2-1; 7 bases fit TRBD2. The length of the CDR3 is 15 residues. Unmatched junction bases numbered 9, after V lost 8 bases and J lost 2 bases. Germline CDR1 reads MNHNY; CDR2 reads SVGAGI (reference sequence). The chain's CDR3 is CASYKVGGTYNEQFF. The CDR3 DNA is TGTGCCAGCTACAAGGTGGGAGGGACCTACAATGAGCAGTTCTTC.

This clone has more than one count but fewer than ten. The V call is TRBV5-4, the J call TRBJ2-1, with D possibly matching TRBD2 (6 bases). Per germline, CDR1 SGHNT and CDR2 YYREEE (reference sequence). Trimming removed 0 bases at V and 1 base at J, with 8 bases between. The CDR3 length is 15 residues. CDR3 DNA sequence: TGTGCCAGCAGCTTGGGGGGGAGGTCCTACAATGAGCAGTTCTTC. This sequence encodes CASSLGGRSYNEQFF. The full variable domain, its missing parts supplied by reference TRBV5-4 and TRBJ2-1, is ETGVTQSPTHLIKTRGQQVTLRCSSQSGHNTVSWYQQALGQGPQFIFQYYREEENGRGNFPPRFSGLQFPNYSSELNVNALELDDSALYLCASSLGGRSYNEQFFGPGTRLTVL.

The rearrangement joins TRBV2 to TRBJ2-5; 8 bases align to TRBD2. The CDR3 runs 17 residues. Unmatched junction bases numbered 16, after V lost 7 bases and J lost 3 bases. Germline V gives CDR1 SNHLY, CDR2 FYNNEI. The CDR3 spells CASTRRVREGSKETQYF. The CDR3 coding sequence is TGTGCCAGCACCCGAAGGGTCCGGGAGGGATCTAAAGAGACCCAGTACTTC. The entire variable domain, with the rest obtained from reference TRBV2 and TRBJ2-5, is as follows: EPEVTQTPSHQVTQMGQEVILRCVPISNHLYFYWYRQILGQKVEFLVSFYNNEISEKSEIFDDQFSVERPDGSNFTLKIRSTKLEDSAMYFCASTRRVREGSKETQYFGPGTRLLVL.

This clone has a handful of counts. The chain is built from TRBV7-8 and TRBJ2-3, with D unclear. Per the germline V gene, CDR1 is SGHVS and CDR2 is FQNEAQ. This CDR3 is 15 amino acids long. Trimming removed 5 bases at V and 6 bases at J, with 18 bases between. Here the CDR3 reads CASSEMTYTSDTQYF. CDR3 sequence (DNA): TGTGCCAGCAGCGAGATGACTTATACATCCGATACGCAGTATTTT.

The chain is built from TRBV6-5 and TRBJ2-3, with D hard to call. This CDR3 is 15 amino acids long. V lost 5 bases and J 0 bases, leaving 12 bases between the germline ends. In germline, CDR1 is MNHEY, CDR2 SVGAGI. The DNA for the CDR3 is TGTGCCAGCAGTATGCACAGCACTAGCACAGATACGCAGTATTTT. Translation: CASSMHSTSTDTQYF.

The chain links TRBV27 to TRBJ2-5; D is unresolved. Germline lookup yields CDR1 MNHEY and CDR2 SMNVEV (reference sequence). This CDR3 region has 15 residues. V lost 6 bases and J lost 4, with 18 bases in between. The CDR3 loop reads CASSPLALGGETQYF. CDR3 sequence (DNA): TGTGCCAGCAGCCCGCTGGCCCTAGGTGGAGAGACCCAGTACTTC.

As concerns this clone: A read error may produce the germline difference seen at one junction end. This chain links TRBV7-9 with TRBJ1-1; D is undetermined. The germline V gene encodes CDR1 SEHNR and CDR2 FQNEAQ (reference sequence). The CDR3 covers 12 residues. The CDR3 sequence is CSSSLGRSRAFF. The CDR3 DNA follows: TGTTCCAGCAGCTTAGGAAGGTCGAGGGCTTTCTTT.

The genes are TRBV19 and TRBJ2-3; the match to TRBD2 covers 8 bases. With V trimmed by 2 bases and J by 3 bases, 1 base remained unmatched. The CDR3 is 14 residues long. Germline V gene data show CDR1 as LNHDA and CDR2 as SQIVND (reference sequence). The CDR3 protein is CASSIKRGTDTQYF. In DNA form, the CDR3 reads TGTGCCAGTAGTATAAAGCGGGGGACAGATACGCAGTATTTT. Variable domain in full (rest from reference TRBV19 and TRBJ2-3): DGGITQSPKYLFRKEGQNVTLSCEQNLNHDAMYWYRQDPGQGLRLIYYSQIVNDFQKGDIAEGYSVSREKKESFPLTVTSAQKNPTAFYLCASSIKRGTDTQYFGPGTRLTVL.

The chain is built from TRBV11-2 and TRBJ2-7; 7 nucleotides agree with TRBD2. From germline, CDR1 is SGHAT and CDR2 FQNNGV. The CDR3 spans 20 residues. V shed 0 bases, J shed 3 bases, and the junction held 20 bases outside the gene matches. Written as DNA, the CDR3 is TGTGCCAGCAGCTTAGATCCCCTACTTCCTCAATCGAGGGAGGGCTACGAGCAGTACTTC. It encodes CASSLDPLLPQSREGYEQYF.

In this sample, this clone turned up a few times. The chain couples TRBV29-1 to TRBJ2-7; perhaps TRBD2 as D (6 bases). This CDR3 spans 13 amino acids. The V end was cut by 1 base, the J end by 7 bases, with 14 bases between. Per the germline V gene, CDR1 is SQVTM and CDR2 is ANQGSEA. The CDR3 region has the DNA TGCAGCGTTGAAGCGGAAGCGGGTGGTGAGCAGTACTTC. Its translation: CSVEAEAGGEQYF.

The gene calls are TRBV14 and TRBJ1-2; D is perhaps TRBD1 (5 bases). V was clipped by 1 base and J by 4 bases, with 13 bases between them. Germline V lookup: CDR1 SGHDN, CDR2 FVKESK. CDR3 length: 15 residues. CDR3 residues: CASSQGYRQPYGYTF. The CDR3 DNA sequence: TGTGCCAGCAGCCAAGGTTACCGACAGCCCTATGGCTACACCTTC.

Only a few counts were recorded for this clone. This rearrangement joins TRBV4-2 to TRBJ1-5; possible D gene TRBD1, 5 bases. This CDR3 has 15 amino acids. V was shortened by 0 bases and J by 5 bases, with 11 bases between the two germline ends. CDR1 and CDR2 from the germline V gene are LGHNA and YNFKEQ. The CDR3 nucleotides read TGTGCCAGCAGCCAAGAGCTGGACAACTATCAGCCCCAGCATTTT. Amino acid sequence: CASSQELDNYQPQHF.

The chain employs TRBV29-1 and TRBJ2-4; no firm D call. The V end lost 0 bases, the J end lost 6 bases, and 6 bases lay between the germline ends. Germline values: CDR1 SQVTM, CDR2 ANQGSEA. This CDR3 has 12 amino acids. DNA for the CDR3: TGCAGCGTTGAAGATAGCTTAAACATTCAGTACTTC. This sequence encodes CSVEDSLNIQYF.

This chain connects TRBV13 to TRBJ2-3; D may be TRBD1 (6 bases). This CDR3 has 15 amino acids. Germline assignment: CDR1 PRHDT and CDR2 FYEKMQ (reference sequence). The germline V and J ends were trimmed by 7 bases and 4 bases, with 18 bases remaining between them. The CDR3 nucleotides are TGTGCCAGCACCGCCCTTGGGGGCACGGCAGATACGCAGTATTTT. As protein: CASTALGGTADTQYF.